These 12 T cell receptor beta chains share one sample of origin, sequenced in a study of blood T cell repertoires in COVID-19. Sequencing used immunoSEQ multiplex PCR; TCRdb keeps in-frame clones, though not all of them. The repertoire holds 200,000 to 300,000 clones, with roughly 84% as singletons. The sample comprised peripheral blood. Receptors were obtained from a man aged 55 to 69 with acute or convalescent COVID-19.

CDR3 sequence: CASSWAGNVFGYTF. CDR3 coding DNA: TGTGCCAGTAGTTGGGCAGGGAATGTGTTTGGCTACACCTTC. The chain is built from TRBV19 and TRBJ1-2, with D possibly TRBD1 on 5 matching bases. This CDR3 contains 14 residues. CDR1 and CDR2 from the germline V gene are LNHDA and SQIVND (reference sequence). Trimming left V 5 bases short and J 7 bases short, with 17 bases between.

This clone was seen a few times. The chain links TRBV18 to TRBJ2-5; no definite D call. The CDR3 extends over 14 amino acids. The germline gives CDR1 KGHSH, CDR2 LQKENI. V was pared by 0 bases and J by 4 bases, with 9 bases between. In nucleotides, the CDR3 is TGTGCCAGCTCACCACCCCCCCTCCCAGAGACCCAGTACTTC. It yields the protein CASSPPPLPETQYF.

This rearrangement joins TRBV19 to TRBJ2-1; weak D call: TRBD1 (5 bases). The length of the CDR3 is 15 residues. V lost 9 bases to trimming and J lost 0 bases, with 15 bases between them. Germline assignment: CDR1 LNHDA and CDR2 SQIVND (reference sequence). CDR3 in amino acids: CASTPPGPSYNEQFF. The CDR3 DNA reads as TGTGCCAGCACCCCACCAGGGCCCTCCTACAATGAGCAGTTCTTC. Full variable domain (missing parts from reference TRBV19 and TRBJ2-1): DGGITQSPKYLFRKEGQNVTLSCEQNLNHDAMYWYRQDPGQGLRLIYYSQIVNDFQKGDIAEGYSVSREKKESFPLTVTSAQKNPTAFYLCASTPPGPSYNEQFFGPGTRLTVL.

Many counts were recorded for this clone. The chain recombines TRBV4-1 with TRBJ1-6; 8 positions match TRBD1. This CDR3 is built from 16 residues. The V gene end was trimmed by 0 bases and the J gene end by 9 bases; junction bases not matched to a gene: 7. The germline CDR1 and CDR2 sequences are MGHRA and YSYEKL. CDR3 sequence: CASSQEQGQALSPLHF. The CDR3 DNA is TGCGCCAGCAGCCAAGAGCAGGGACAGGCTCTTTCACCCCTCCACTTT.

The V call is TRBV3-1 (or the pseudogene TRBV3-2), the J call TRBJ1-1; 8 bases fit TRBD1. CDR1 is LGHDT, CDR2 YNNKEL, per germline (reference sequence). Trimming at V came to 1 base and at J to 10 bases, leaving 2 bases not matched to a gene. The CDR3 spans 12 residues. The CDR3 DNA reads TGTGCCAGCAGCCAAGGTACAGGGGGAGCTTTCTTT. Its translation: CASSQGTGGAFF.

A single count supports this clone. The V and J genes are TRBV18 and TRBJ2-7; D unresolved. The CDR3 covers 13 residues. CDR1 KGHSH and CDR2 LQKENI come from the germline V gene. The V gene lost 1 base and the J gene lost 2 bases, with 6 bases spanning the gap. The CDR3 DNA reads TGTGCCAGCTCACCACAGAGCACCTACGAGCAGTACTTC. Translation: CASSPQSTYEQYF.

The CDR3 here is CASREGGWFAYGYTF. As DNA, the CDR3 is TGTGCCAGTAGAGAAGGGGGCTGGTTTGCCTATGGCTACACCTTC. V and J are TRBV19 and TRBJ1-2, with TRBD1 matching 7 bases. Germline V gene sequence: CDR1 LNHDA, CDR2 SQIVND (reference sequence). With V trimmed by 6 bases and J by 4 bases, 11 bases remained unmatched. This CDR3 has 15 amino acids.

The chain employs TRBV6-5 and TRBJ1-5, with D possibly being TRBD1 (5 bases). The V end was cut by 6 bases, the J end by 3 bases, with 15 bases between. Germline-derived CDR1 and CDR2 are MNHEY and SVGAGI. The CDR3 extends over 15 amino acids. Here the CDR3 reads CASRMGRGNNQPQHF. The CDR3 region has the DNA TGTGCCAGCAGGATGGGGCGCGGGAACAATCAGCCCCAGCATTTT.

The V call is TRBV3-1 (or the pseudogene TRBV3-2), the J call TRBJ2-3; TRBD1 might be the D (7 bases). CDR1 is LGHDT, CDR2 YNNKEL, per germline (reference sequence). V gave up 5 bases and J gave up 3 bases, with 15 bases separating them. The CDR3 spans 15 residues. This chain's CDR3 is CASSLNRGGTDTQYF. CDR3 nucleotide sequence: TGTGCCAGCAGCTTAAACAGGGGAGGAACAGATACGCAGTATTTT.

The chain recombines TRBV30 with TRBJ1-5; a weak D match, TRBD1 (6 bases). The germline V gene has CDR1 GTSNPN and CDR2 SVGIG (reference sequence). Trimming removed 8 bases at V and 2 bases at J, with 13 bases between. The CDR3 consists of 13 residues. CDR3 in amino acids: CALGAGGNQPQHF. For the CDR3, the DNA is TGTGCCCTGGGGGCAGGGGGCAATCAGCCCCAGCATTTT. Full variable domain (remainder filled in from reference TRBV30 and TRBJ1-5): SQTIHQWPATLVQPVGSPLSLECTVEGTSNPNLYWYRQAAGRGLQLLFYSVGIGQISSEVPQNLSASRPQDRQFILSSKKLLLSDSGFYLCALGAGGNQPQHFGDGTRLSIL.

The rearrangement links TRBV19 to TRBJ1-2; 7 nucleotides agree with TRBD1. CDR3 length: 13 residues. V lost 5 bases to trimming and J lost 8 bases; unmatched junction nucleotides: 8. Germline V gene lookup returns CDR1 LNHDA and CDR2 SQIVND (reference sequence). This CDR3 reads CASSFGGGYGYTF. The CDR3 DNA sequence: TGTGCCAGTAGTTTCGGAGGGGGCTACGGCTACACCTTC.

V usage is TRBV28 and J usage is TRBJ1-2; tentative D call: TRBD1 (6 bases). With 6 bases removed from V and 2 bases from J, the gap between germline ends came to 13 bases. Germline V gives CDR1 MDHEN, CDR2 SYDVKM. This CDR3 has 14 residues. The CDR3 region has the DNA TGTGCCAGCAGACAGGGTGGGGAGAACTATGGCTACACCTTC. Its protein product is CASRQGGENYGYTF.